The 24 T cell receptor beta chains below were found in one sample sequenced in a study of cytomegalovirus exposure and HLA in healthy donors. The study ran its PCR with 60 Vbeta and 13 Jbeta primers. The table came from immunoSEQ multiplex PCR; TCRdb's copy has only in-frame clones and leaves some out. This repertoire shows some 190,000 clones, 85% to 90% found once; its top ten account for around 1.2%. Sequenced sample: PBMCs. All receptors derive from a man younger than 45 in good health and CMV-seronegative.

The CDR3 nucleotides read TGTGCCAGCAGTGGCGACAGGGTGTACGAGCAGTACTTC. It translates to CASSGDRVYEQYF. V gene TRBV6-5 combines with J gene TRBJ2-5, with 7 bases fitting TRBD1. The DNA end lines up better with TRBJ2-7; the J call may be wrong. The CDR3 is 13 amino acids. The V gene's germline CDR1 is MNHEY and CDR2 SVGAGI.

This sequence joins TRBV28 and TRBJ1-6, with a weak D call TRBD1 (5 bases). The CDR3 has 15 residues. V lost 6 bases to trimming and J lost 5 bases, with 14 bases between them. Germline V gene sequence: CDR1 MDHEN, CDR2 SYDVKM. The CDR3: CASSYYDRDNSPLHF. In DNA, the CDR3 is TGTGCCAGCAGCTACTATGACAGAGATAATTCACCCCTCCACTTT.

Only one count was recorded for this clone. The chain has TRBV4-3 and TRBJ2-2, with 8 bases aligning to TRBD2. This CDR3 contains 15 residues. Trimming removed 2 bases from V and 2 bases from J; junction bases left unmatched: 1. CDR1 is LGHNA, CDR2 YSLEER, per germline. CDR3 in amino acids: CASSQTSGNTGELFF. In DNA, the CDR3 is TGCGCCAGCAGCCAAACTAGCGGAAACACCGGGGAGCTGTTTTTT.

The chain employs TRBV19 and TRBJ2-7; 10 nucleotides agree with TRBD1. J gave up 0 bases and V 4 bases, and 15 bases lay outside the gene matches. The CDR3 length is 19 residues. The germline gives CDR1 LNHDA, CDR2 SQIVND (reference sequence). The CDR3 here is CASSTSPGTGAATSYEQYF. The CDR3 nucleotides are TGTGCCAGTAGTACCAGTCCCGGGACAGGGGCGGCCACCTCCTACGAGCAGTACTTC.

The J gene is TRBJ1-2, the V gene TRBV27, with 7 positions matching TRBD1. The germline gives CDR1 MNHEY, CDR2 SMNVEV (reference sequence). J lost 4 bases, V lost 5 bases, and 10 bases had no gene match. The CDR3 totals 15 residues. The CDR3 region is CASSPIDREGYGYTF. For the CDR3, the DNA is TGTGCCAGCAGTCCAATCGACAGGGAAGGCTATGGCTACACCTTC.

This clone appeared once. The chain joins TRBV6-1 to TRBJ1-5, with a tentative D call TRBD1 (5 bases). The germline V gene encodes CDR1 MNHNS and CDR2 SASEGT. V lost 3 bases to trimming and J lost 0 bases, with 12 bases between them. This CDR3 has 16 residues. This chain's CDR3 is CASSEGGFFSNQPQHF. The CDR3 DNA sequence: TGTGCCAGCAGTGAGGGGGGGTTTTTTAGCAATCAGCCCCAGCATTTT.

This sequence joins TRBV4-2 and TRBJ2-1; D is unresolved. Germline CDR1 is LGHNA and CDR2 is YNFKEQ. This CDR3 region has 15 residues. V was shortened by 1 base and J by 0 bases, with 7 bases between the two germline ends. The CDR3 spells CASSQVYSSYNEQFF. The CDR3 nucleotides are TGTGCCAGCAGCCAAGTTTACAGCTCCTACAATGAGCAGTTCTTC.

The genes are TRBV7-2 and TRBJ1-2; a possible D gene is TRBD1 (6 bases). The CDR3 has 14 amino acids. Trimming stripped 3 bases from V and 5 bases from J, with 13 bases between. In germline, CDR1 is SGHTA, CDR2 FQGNSA. DNA of the CDR3: TGTGCCAGCAGCTTTTACAGGGAAGTATATGGCTACACCTTC. Protein product: CASSFYREVYGYTF.

The rearrangement links TRBV10-2 to TRBJ2-1, with TRBD2 identical over 9 bases. The germline V gene encodes CDR1 WSHSY and CDR2 SAAADI. The CDR3 consists of 14 residues. The junction had 4 bases not matched to a gene; V was cut back by 1 base and J by 9 bases. DNA of the CDR3: TGCGCCAGCAGTGAGTTTGGGCGGGGGGGTGAGCAGTTCTTC. As protein: CASSEFGRGGEQFF.

The V and J genes are TRBV15 and TRBJ2-1; possible D gene TRBD2, 6 bases. CDR1 is LNHNV and CDR2 is YYDKDF in the germline V gene (reference sequence). V was shortened by 9 bases and J by 8 bases, with 20 bases between the two germline ends. The CDR3 sequence is 14 residues long. In DNA, the CDR3 is TGTGCCACAAAGCCGGGACTGGACCCAGATGAGCAGTTCTTC. Its translation is CATKPGLDPDEQFF. The full variable domain, rest sourced from reference TRBV15 and TRBJ2-1, is DAMVIQNPRYQVTQFGKPVTLSCSQTLNHNVMYWYQQKSSQAPKLLFHYYDKDFNNEADTPDNFQSRRPNTSFCFLDIRSPGLGDTAMYLCATKPGLDPDEQFFGPGTRLTVL.

This clone was seen more than once but under ten times. The chain uses TRBV28 and TRBJ2-2; 11 nucleotides match TRBD2. Trimming at V came to 3 bases and at J to 5 bases, leaving 11 bases not matched to a gene. This CDR3 is built from 18 residues. Germline lookup yields CDR1 MDHEN and CDR2 SYDVKM. The CDR3, as DNA: TGTGCCAGCAGTTTTAGTATTACTAGCGGGAGAAGGACCGGGGAGCTGTTTTTT. This encodes CASSFSITSGRRTGELFF.

This clone appeared a single time. The DNA for the CDR3 is TGTGCCTGGAGTGCCCCGGGTCTCACAGATACGCAGTATTTT. Amino acid sequence: CAWSAPGLTDTQYF. V is TRBV30 and J is TRBJ2-3; D not certain. CDR1 is GTSNPN, CDR2 SVGIG, per germline (reference sequence). V shed 1 base and J shed 2 bases, with 10 bases lying between them. The CDR3 spans 14 residues.

V usage is TRBV2 and J usage is TRBJ2-7; 9 nucleotides align to TRBD1. V lost 4 bases and J lost 6; bases outside the gene matches: 4. CDR3 length equals 13 residues. Germline V lookup: CDR1 SNHLY, CDR2 FYNNEI. The DNA for the CDR3 is TGTGCCAGCAGTGGGGAGGGACAGGGCGAGCAGTACTTC. This sequence encodes CASSGEGQGEQYF.

This clone was seen a few times. The chain recombines TRBV5-6 with TRBJ2-7; unclear D gene. Germline values: CDR1 SGHDT, CDR2 YYEEEE. The V end was cut by 4 bases, the J end by 3 bases, with 14 bases between. The CDR3 runs 14 residues. Here the CDR3 DNA reads TGTGCCAGCAGCCGAGATGACGGGTTCTACGAGCAGTACTTC. This translates into CASSRDDGFYEQYF.

This clone came up once. V is TRBV27 and J is TRBJ1-5; 7 bases match TRBD1. The V gene's germline CDR1 is MNHEY and CDR2 SMNVEV (reference sequence). V was clipped by 2 bases and J by 3 bases; unmatched bases: 10. CDR3 length: 17 residues. CDR3 in DNA: TGTGCCAGCAGTTTAGGAAGGGCAGGGGGGTCCAATCAGCCCCAGCATTTT. Amino acid sequence: CASSLGRAGGSNQPQHF.

V gene TRBV9 combines with J gene TRBJ2-1, with D possibly matching TRBD2 (6 bases). Trimming stripped 4 bases from V and 6 bases from J, with 14 bases between. The germline gives CDR1 SGDLS, CDR2 YYNGEE. The CDR3 totals 14 residues. The CDR3 sequence is CASSPLAGINEQFF. CDR3 nucleotide sequence: TGTGCCAGCAGCCCTTTGGCGGGGATCAATGAGCAGTTCTTC.

The rearrangement joins TRBV7-8 to TRBJ1-5, with D unclear. Trimming shortened V by 5 bases and J by 6 bases, and 23 bases separated the two germline ends. CDR3 length: 17 residues. Germline CDR1 and CDR2: SGHVS and FQNEAQ. This CDR3 reads CASSPSRVPSSGQPQHF. The CDR3, as DNA: TGTGCCAGCAGCCCCTCAAGGGTGCCGTCGAGCGGTCAGCCCCAGCATTTT.

The chain recombines TRBV4-1 with TRBJ2-3; TRBD2 agrees at 13 bases. V shed 6 bases, J shed 5 bases, and the junction held 5 bases outside the gene matches. The germline V gene encodes CDR1 MGHRA and CDR2 YSYEKL. This CDR3 contains 15 residues. The CDR3 bases are TGCGCCAGCAGGCAACTAGCGGGGGGGCGAGATACGCAGTATTTT. Translation: CASRQLAGGRDTQYF.

V and J are TRBV28 and TRBJ1-6, with 7 bases that match TRBD1. Germline values: CDR1 MDHEN, CDR2 SYDVKM. The CDR3 spans 16 residues. V lost 7 bases to trimming and J lost 9 bases; unmatched junction nucleotides: 15. The CDR3 DNA sequence: TGTGCCAGCACCCTCACACGACAGGGCAAAGGTTCACCCCTCCACTTT. Protein sequence: CASTLTRQGKGSPLHF.

This chain joins TRBV27 and TRBJ2-7, with TRBD1 as a possible D gene (6 bases). CDR3 length equals 14 residues. Germline V CDR1 and CDR2: MNHEY, SMNVEV (reference sequence). V dropped 5 bases and J dropped 2 bases, with 13 bases sitting between them. CDR3: CASSPRTVTYEQYF. The CDR3 nucleotides read TGTGCCAGCAGTCCTCGGACAGTTACCTACGAGCAGTACTTC.

The J gene is TRBJ1-3, the V gene TRBV5-6, with D perhaps TRBD1 (6 bases). The V gene's germline CDR1 is SGHDT and CDR2 YYEEEE. The CDR3 runs to 16 residues. V gave up 4 bases and J gave up 0 bases, with 14 bases separating them. CDR3 residues: CASSVLGHRSGNTIYF. For the CDR3, the DNA is TGTGCCAGCAGCGTTTTGGGACACCGCTCTGGAAACACCATATATTTT. Full variable domain (remainder filled in from reference TRBV5-6 and TRBJ1-3): DAGVTQSPTHLIKTRGQQVTLRCSPKSGHDTVSWYQQALGQGPQFIFQYYEEEERQRGNFPDRFSGHQFPNYSSELNVNALLLGDSALYLCASSVLGHRSGNTIYFGEGSWLTVV.

The chain joins TRBV7-2 to TRBJ2-7; 12 bases match TRBD2. Trimming removed 4 bases from V and 2 bases from J; junction bases left unmatched: 3. This CDR3 region has 15 residues. Per the germline V gene, CDR1 is SGHTA and CDR2 is FQGNSA. CDR3 in amino acids: CASSSRTSGAYEQYF. CDR3 in DNA: TGTGCCAGCAGCTCAAGGACTAGCGGGGCCTACGAGCAGTACTTC.

The V gene is TRBV4-3, the J gene TRBJ2-1, with 11 bases lining up with TRBD2. Losses at the gene ends were 0 bases for V and 7 bases for J; bases not matched to a gene: 11. In germline, CDR1 is LGHNA, CDR2 YSLEER. CDR3 size: 18 residues. The CDR3 region has the DNA TGCGCCAGCAGCCAAGACCCGGGACTAGCGGTTGGGGGGAATGAGCAGTTCTTC. Protein: CASSQDPGLAVGGNEQFF.

The chain uses TRBV7-2 and TRBJ1-2; 7 nucleotides match TRBD1. With 1 base clipped from V and 7 bases from J, the junction kept 12 bases outside the gene matches. Looked up from germline, CDR1 is SGHTA and CDR2 is FQGNSA. The CDR3 totals 16 residues. The CDR3 reads CASSLGAGGINGGYTF. CDR3 DNA sequence: TGTGCCAGCAGCTTAGGGGCAGGGGGAATAAACGGTGGCTACACCTTC.